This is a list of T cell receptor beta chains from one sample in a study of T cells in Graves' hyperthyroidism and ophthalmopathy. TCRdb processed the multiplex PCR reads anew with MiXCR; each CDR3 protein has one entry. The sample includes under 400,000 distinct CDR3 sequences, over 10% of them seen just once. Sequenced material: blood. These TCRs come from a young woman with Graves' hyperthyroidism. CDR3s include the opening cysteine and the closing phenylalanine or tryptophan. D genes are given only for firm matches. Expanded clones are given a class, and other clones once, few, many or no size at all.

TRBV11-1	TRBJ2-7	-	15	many	CASSLANQGYDEQYF	TGTGCCAGCAGCTTAGCGAATCAGGGATACGACGAGCAGTACTTC
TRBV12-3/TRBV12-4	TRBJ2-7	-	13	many	CASSLSLLREQYF	TGTGCCAGCAGTCTCTCCCTCCTTCGGGAGCAGTACTTC
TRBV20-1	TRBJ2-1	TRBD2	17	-	CSARDTAAGKPGNEQFF	TGCAGTGCTAGAGATACCGCAGCGGGGAAACCGGGCAATGAGCAGTTCTTC
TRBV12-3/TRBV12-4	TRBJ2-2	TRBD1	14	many	CASSPRTGVGELFF	TGTGCCAGCAGTCCAAGGACAGGGGTCGGGGAGCTGTTTTTT
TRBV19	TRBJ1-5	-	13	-	CASSIKGYQPQHF	TGTGCCAGTAGTATTAAAGGATATCAGCCCCAGCATTTT
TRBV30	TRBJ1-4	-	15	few	CAWSQKNGFDEKLFF	TGTGCCTGGAGTCAGAAAAATGGGTTCGATGAAAAACTGTTTTTT
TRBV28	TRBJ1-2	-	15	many	CASSLSSTGVYGYTF	TGTGCCAGCAGTTTATCCTCGACAGGCGTTTATGGCTACACCTTC
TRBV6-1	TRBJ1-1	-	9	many	CARHGSAFF	TGTGCCAGACACGGGAGTGCTTTCTTT
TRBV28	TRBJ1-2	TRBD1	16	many	CASSLLRTGILYGYTF	TGTGCCAGCAGTTTACTCCGGACAGGGATCTTGTATGGCTACACCTTC
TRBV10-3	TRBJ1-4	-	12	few	CAISEGGEKLFF	TGTGCCATCAGTGAGGGAGGAGAAAAACTGTTTTTT
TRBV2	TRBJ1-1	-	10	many	CASRKTEAFF	TGTGCCAGCAGAAAGACTGAAGCTTTCTTT
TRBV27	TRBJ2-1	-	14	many	CASRQPWSYNEQFF	TGTGCCAGCAGGCAACCGTGGAGTTACAATGAGCAGTTCTTC
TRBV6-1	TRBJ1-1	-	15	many	CASTPGGLWNTEAFF	TGTGCCAGCACCCCGGGGGGCCTATGGAACACTGAAGCTTTCTTT
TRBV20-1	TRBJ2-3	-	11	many	CSVRPGDTQYF	TGCAGTGTTAGACCGGGGGATACGCAGTATTTT
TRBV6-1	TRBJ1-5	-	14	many	CASISPATDQPQHF	TGTGCCAGCATTTCCCCAGCTACCGACCAGCCCCAGCATTTT
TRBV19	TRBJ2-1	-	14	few	CASSVWKGLNEQFF	TGTGCCAGTAGTGTTTGGAAGGGACTGAATGAGCAGTTCTTC
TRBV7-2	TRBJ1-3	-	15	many	CASSLGVRTGNTIYF	TGTGCCAGCAGCTTAGGGGTACGGACTGGAAACACCATATATTTT
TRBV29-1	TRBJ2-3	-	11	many	CSVDRGDTQYF	TGCAGCGTTGATAGGGGAGATACGCAGTATTTT
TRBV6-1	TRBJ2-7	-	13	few	CASGVRQVYEQYF	TGTGCCAGCGGAGTGCGACAGGTATACGAGCAGTACTTC
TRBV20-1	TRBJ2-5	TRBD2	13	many	CSAPAGGRETQYF	TGCAGTGCGCCGGCGGGGGGGAGAGAGACCCAGTACTTC
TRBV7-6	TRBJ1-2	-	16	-	CASSLETGIPFYGYTF	TGTGCCAGCAGCTTGGAAACAGGGATCCCCTTCTATGGCTACACCTTC
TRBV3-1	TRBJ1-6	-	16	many	CASSQVRGPYNSPLHF	TGTGCCAGCAGCCAAGTTCGGGGCCCCTATAATTCACCCCTCCACTTT
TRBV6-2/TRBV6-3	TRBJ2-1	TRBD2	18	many	CASSYREGTLYLYNEQFF	TGTGCCAGCAGTTACCGGGAGGGAACACTGTACTTATACAATGAGCAGTTCTTC
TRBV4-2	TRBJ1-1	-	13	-	CASSRTQLAEAFF	TGTGCCAGCAGCCGGACCCAACTAGCTGAAGCTTTCTTT
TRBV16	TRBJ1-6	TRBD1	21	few	CASNQFLGGTGRNSYNSPLHF	TGTGCCAGCAATCAATTTTTAGGTGGGACAGGTCGGAACTCCTATAATTCACCCCTCCACTTT
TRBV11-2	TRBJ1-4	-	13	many	CASSPLAGEKLFF	TGTGCCAGCAGCCCCCTTGCCGGGGAAAAACTGTTTTTT
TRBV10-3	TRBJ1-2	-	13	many	CAISGGESDGYTF	TGTGCCATCAGTGGGGGAGAATCGGATGGCTACACCTTC
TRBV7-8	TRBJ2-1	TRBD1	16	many	CASSLAGTGKKNEQFF	TGTGCCAGCAGCTTAGCTGGGACAGGGAAGAAGAATGAGCAGTTCTTC